This entry is about one T cell receptor (beta chain). The sample is drawn from a study of blood T cell repertoires in COVID-19. Whole-study context: Specimens from acute and convalescent COVID-19 originated in the United States, Italy and Spain. Nucleic acid was either cDNA or gDNA, and it came from T cells, B-cell-depleted T cells, or PBMCs.

Authors' data handling: Researchers report that nucleated cell counts were estimated from reference gene primer amplification. Clones were sequenced by immunoSEQ multiplex PCR, and TCRdb holds only the in-frame ones, with some missing. V and J calls and clone size are as listed in that table; D and trimming were resolved from the DNA. The repertoire includes about 320,000 clones, roughly 86% of them detected once, and about 1.6% sits in the top ten. In germline, CDR1 is SGDLS, CDR2 YYNGEE. The trim removed 4 bases at V and 0 bases at J, leaving 9 bases unmatched. The CDR3 length is 17 residues. Specimen: peripheral blood. J is TRBJ2-1 and V is TRBV9; 8 positions agree with TRBD2. The receptor comes from a woman aged 45 to 65 with acute or convalescent COVID-19. The CDR3 region has the DNA TGTGCCAGCAGCCCACGACTAGCGCCAAGCTCCTACAATGAGCAGTTCTTC. Its translation is CASSPRLAPSSYNEQFF.